These T cell receptor beta chains were read from a single sample in a study of CD8+ T cells in alopecia areata. Profiling relied on immunoSEQ multiplex PCR, and the TCRdb table lists in-frame clones only, not all of them. The table includes tens of thousands of clones, 70% to 85% detected once. The starting material was CD8+ T cells sorted from blood, obtained between weeks 43 and 45, from a patient treated with tofacitinib. All receptors derive from a human donor with alopecia areata. The CDR3 runs from the conserved cysteine through the conserved F or W. D genes are given only for firm matches. Where a row states a size, it is once, few, many or the class of an expanded clone; other rows omit it.

few	TRBV7-8	TRBJ2-7	TRBD2	CASSPSSRSGAYEQYF	TGTGCCAGCAGCCCCTCTAGTCGTAGCGGGGCGTACGAGCAGTACTTC
.	TRBV29-1	TRBJ1-2	TRBD1	CSVDRTGDGYTF	TGCAGCGTTGACAGGACAGGGGACGGATACACCTTC
.	TRBV6-4	TRBJ1-1	.	CASSEGVNTEAFF	TGTGCCAGCAGTGAAGGGGTGAACACTGAAGCTTTCTTT
few	TRBV27	TRBJ2-7	TRBD1	CASSHRGYEQYF	TGTGCCAGCTCGCACAGGGGTTACGAGCAGTACTTC
.	TRBV29-1	TRBJ2-2	.	CSVLIGELFF	TGCAGCGTTTTAATCGGGGAGCTGTTTTTT
.	TRBV13	TRBJ2-3	TRBD1	CASSLGGTGTGGFPDTQYF	TGTGCCAGCAGCTTAGGCGGAACCGGGACAGGGGGCTTCCCAGATACGCAGTATTTT
.	TRBV23-1	TRBJ1-2	.	CASSQSFRLRDPNYGYTF	TGCGCCAGCAGTCAATCATTCCGATTGCGAGACCCTAACTATGGCTACACCTTC
.	TRBV10-3	TRBJ2-7	.	CAISESDGNEQYF	TGTGCCATCAGTGAGTCGGACGGGAACGAGCAGTACTTC
.	TRBV28	TRBJ1-6	TRBD1	CASTAEQGRNNSPLHF	TGTGCCAGCACCGCGGAACAGGGGAGGAATAATTCACCCCTCCACTTT
.	TRBV30	TRBJ1-2	.	CAWSAGSGYGYTF	TGTGCCTGGAGTGCCGGCTCTGGGTATGGCTACACCTTC
.	TRBV19	TRBJ2-3	TRBD2	CASSSFSGVNTDTQYF	TGTGCCAGTAGTTCCTTCAGCGGGGTTAATACAGATACGCAGTATTTT
.	TRBV6-5	TRBJ1-2	.	CASSYSTGYGYTF	TGTGCCAGCAGTTACTCGACAGGCTATGGCTACACCTTC
.	TRBV14	TRBJ1-1	.	CASSQVQSLNTEAFF	TGTGCCAGCAGCCAAGTTCAGAGCTTGAACACTGAAGCTTTCTTT
few	TRBV7-2	TRBJ1-1	.	CASSLVQTLNTEAFF	TGTGCCAGCAGCTTAGTACAGACTTTGAACACTGAAGCTTTCTTT
.	TRBV30	TRBJ2-4	.	CAWRSTNRANIQYF	TGTGCCTGGAGGTCCACGAACCGGGCAAACATTCAGTACTTC
.	TRBV4-1	TRBJ2-3	.	CASSQERRTSTDTQYF	TGCGCCAGCAGCCAAGAAAGGAGAACATCCACAGATACGCAGTATTTT
.	TRBV29-1	TRBJ2-7	.	CSVEGQNYEQYF	TGCAGCGTGGAGGGACAGAACTACGAGCAGTACTTC
.	TRBV7-2	TRBJ2-5	.	CASSLSSWAAQETQYF	TGTGCCAGCAGCTTATCCAGTTGGGCGGCCCAAGAGACCCAGTACTTC
.	TRBV29-1	TRBJ2-7	.	CSVRWDSYEQYF	TGCAGCGTACGCTGGGACTCCTACGAGCAGTACTTC
few	TRBV6-5	TRBJ2-7	TRBD1	CASSPGTGTEQYF	TGTGCCAGCAGTCCCGGGACAGGGACGGAGCAGTACTTC
.	TRBV5-6	TRBJ1-1	.	CATHRAQIGNTEAFF	TGTGCCACTCATAGGGCACAAATAGGGAACACTGAAGCTTTCTTT
.	TRBV6-1	TRBJ1-6	.	CASSSGHYNSPLHF	TGTGCCAGCAGTTCGGGACATTATAATTCACCCCTCCACTTT
.	TRBV5-6	TRBJ2-5	.	CASSLDPEETQYF	TGTGCCAGCAGCTTGGACCCCGAAGAGACCCAGTACTTC
once	TRBV11-3	TRBJ2-1	TRBD2	CASSLIREGRNEQFF	TGTGCCAGCAGCTTAATCCGGGAGGGGAGGAATGAGCAGTTCTTC
.	TRBV4-3	TRBJ1-2	TRBD1	CASSQDGTGFDGYTF	TGCGCCAGCAGCCAAGATGGGACAGGGTTTGATGGCTACACCTTC
few	TRBV4-3	TRBJ2-1	.	CASSQLALQGNEQFF	TGCGCCAGCAGCCAATTGGCGTTACAAGGCAATGAGCAGTTCTTC
.	TRBV29-1	TRBJ1-2	.	CSVQEEGIYGYTF	TGCAGCGTGCAAGAAGAGGGGATCTATGGCTACACCTTC
few	TRBV11-2	TRBJ2-6	.	CASSFDSRSGANVLTF	TGTGCCAGCAGCTTCGACAGCCGTTCTGGGGCCAACGTCCTGACTTTC
.	TRBV4-2	TRBJ1-1	.	CASSQDQRNMNTEAFF	TGTGCCAGCAGCCAAGATCAGAGAAACATGAACACTGAAGCTTTCTTT
.	TRBV19	TRBJ1-4	.	CASRISGNEKLFF	TGTGCCAGTAGAATCTCCGGGAATGAAAAACTGTTTTTT
.	TRBV19	TRBJ1-2	.	CASSIGWSDRNYGYTF	TGTGCCAGTAGTATAGGTTGGTCGGACAGAAACTATGGCTACACCTTC
.	TRBV11-2	TRBJ1-2	.	CASSFKTYGYTF	TGTGCCAGCAGCTTTAAGACCTATGGCTACACCTTC
once	TRBV19	TRBJ2-1	TRBD1	CASSSDRGSNEQFF	TGTGCCAGTAGTTCGGACAGGGGGTCCAATGAGCAGTTCTTC
.	TRBV12-5	TRBJ1-1	.	CASGLGQNTEAFF	TGTGCTAGTGGTTTGGGGCAGAACACTGAAGCTTTCTTT
.	TRBV29-1	TRBJ1-2	.	CSVEGGFYGYTF	TGCAGCGTCGAAGGCGGTTTCTATGGCTACACCTTC
.	TRBV4-3	TRBJ1-4	.	CASSLDSTTNEKLFF	TGCGCCAGCAGCCTTGACAGCACAACTAATGAAAAACTGTTTTTT
.	TRBV7-8	TRBJ2-7	TRBD2	CASSFTRDGEGLAGERLYEQYF	TGTGCCAGCAGCTTCACAAGAGATGGGGAGGGACTAGCGGGGGAAAGACTATACGAGCAGTACTTC
few	TRBV29-1	TRBJ2-1	TRBD2	CSVETSTYNEQFF	TGCAGCGTTGAGACTAGCACCTACAATGAGCAGTTCTTC
.	TRBV5-1	TRBJ2-2	.	CASSFGQSYTGELFF	TGCGCCAGCAGCTTCGGACAGTCCTACACCGGGGAGCTGTTTTTT
.	TRBV4-1	TRBJ2-7	TRBD1	CASSQADRGYEQYF	TGCGCCAGCAGCCAAGCAGACAGGGGGTACGAGCAGTACTTC
.	TRBV14	TRBJ1-1	.	CASTWGLNTEAFF	TGTGCCAGCACGTGGGGATTGAACACTGAAGCTTTCTTT
.	TRBV27	TRBJ1-1	TRBD1	CASSPRDRGLSEAFF	TGTGCCAGCAGCCCCCGGGACAGGGGGTTGAGTGAAGCTTTCTTT
few	TRBV10-2	TRBJ2-7	.	CASSPDSYEQYF	TGCGCCAGCAGTCCGGACAGCTACGAGCAGTACTTC
few	TRBV29-1	TRBJ1-2	TRBD1	CSVIQGQALRGYGYTF	TGCAGCGTTATCCAGGGACAGGCCCTAAGGGGGTATGGCTACACCTTC
once	TRBV4-3	TRBJ2-5	.	CASSQGEGVGTQYF	TGCGCCAGCAGCCAAGGTGAAGGGGTAGGGACCCAGTACTTC
.	TRBV10-3	TRBJ2-3	.	CAISEEGTDTQYF	TGTGCCATCAGTGAGGAGGGGACAGATACGCAGTATTTT
few	TRBV28	TRBJ2-3	.	CASSFYSSTDTQYF	TGTGCCAGCAGTTTTTACAGCAGCACAGATACGCAGTATTTT
.	TRBV30	TRBJ2-1	.	CAWSVGGYEQFF	TGTGCCTGGAGTGTGGGAGGCTATGAGCAGTTCTTC
.	TRBV25-1	TRBJ1-1	.	CATAHGSRGAFF	TGTGCCACCGCACACGGGAGTCGGGGGGCTTTCTTT
.	TRBV15	TRBJ2-5	.	CATSRVGGYGETQYF	TGTGCCACCAGCAGAGTGGGGGGATATGGAGAGACCCAGTACTTC
.	TRBV7-9	TRBJ1-1	TRBD1	CASSRQGPDTEAFF	TGTGCCAGCAGTCGACAGGGGCCAGACACTGAAGCTTTCTTT
.	TRBV19	TRBJ2-5	TRBD1	CASSTQGVGETQYF	TGTGCCAGTAGTACCCAGGGGGTTGGAGAGACCCAGTACTTC
.	TRBV27	TRBJ2-1	.	CASSAGTNYYNEQFF	TGTGCCAGCAGTGCCGGGACCAACTATTACAATGAGCAGTTCTTC
.	TRBV7-8	TRBJ1-5	.	CASSLALIGGNQPQHF	TGTGCCAGCAGCTTAGCGCTGATAGGGGGCAATCAGCCCCAGCATTTT
.	TRBV13	TRBJ1-1	.	CASSSGGANTEAFF	TGTGCCAGCAGCTCCGGGGGAGCGAACACTGAAGCTTTCTTT